These 12 T cell receptor beta chains came from one sample sequenced in a study of T-cell memory formation after mild COVID-19. A single record per CDR3 protein comes from TCRdb applying MiXCR to the 5' RACE reads. The sample lists 350,000 to 400,000 distinct CDR3 sequences; under 25% were seen once. The sample was PBMCs or a T cell subset sorted from them (not recorded which). Receptors originate from an adult woman who had mild COVID-19 (a few samples of this study predate the infection). Cell type and time point are not known.

The V call is TRBV6-5, the J call TRBJ1-1; D may be TRBD1 (5 bases). The CDR3 runs 15 residues. Trimming stripped 1 base from V and 2 bases from J, with 11 bases between. Germline CDR1 is MNHEY and CDR2 is SVGAGI. The CDR3 DNA follows: TGTGCCAGCAGTTACTTGCGGACAACTAACACTGAAGCTTTCTTT. This sequence encodes CASSYLRTTNTEAFF.

The sample holds a few counts of this clonotype. The genes are TRBV3-1 and TRBJ2-7; D possibly corresponds to TRBD1 (5 bases). Germline CDR1 reads LGHDT; CDR2 reads YNNKEL (reference sequence). The CDR3 sequence is 13 residues long. V shed 1 base and J shed 1 base, with 5 bases lying between them. CDR3 sequence reads: CASSQGQSYEQYF. CDR3 bases: TGTGCCAGCAGCCAAGGACAGTCCTACGAGCAGTACTTC.

This clonotype was counted between two and nine times. The J gene is TRBJ2-3, the V gene TRBV11-2; 11 bases match TRBD2. V dropped 7 bases and J dropped 0; count of bases not matched to a gene: 12. The germline V gene has CDR1 SGHAT and CDR2 FQNNGV. The CDR3 extends over 18 amino acids. The CDR3 DNA is TGTGCCAGCACGGGACCGGGACTAGCGGACCGTAGCACAGATACGCAGTATTTT. Translated, it gives CASTGPGLADRSTDTQYF.

This clonotype has a count of ten or more. This sequence joins TRBV5-1 and TRBJ2-7; 11 bases align to TRBD2. Germline values: CDR1 SGHRS, CDR2 YFSETQ. The CDR3 runs to 15 residues. The J segment lost 11 bases and the V segment lost 4 bases, leaving 14 bases of the junction unmatched. The CDR3 DNA is TGCGCCAGCAGCCCGGGGACTAGCGGAACACTCAGGGAGTACTTC. This gives the protein CASSPGTSGTLREYF.

This CDR3 is CASRRTTSPSGTQYF. CDR3 in DNA: TGCGCCAGCAGACGGACTACTAGTCCCTCCGGGACCCAGTACTTC. V usage is TRBV4-1 and J usage is TRBJ2-5; the D gene is possibly TRBD2 (6 bases). V was cut by 6 bases and J by 7 bases, with 21 bases left in between. CDR1 and CDR2 (germline): MGHRA, YSYEKL. This CDR3 has 15 residues.

This sequence joins TRBV18 and TRBJ1-1, with 8 bases aligning to TRBD1. Germline CDR1 KGHSH, CDR2 LQKENI. The CDR3 has 13 amino acids. J gave up 11 bases and V 3 bases, and 8 bases lay outside the gene matches. Here the CDR3 reads CASSPHPGQEAFF. The CDR3 region has the DNA TGTGCCAGCTCACCCCACCCGGGACAGGAGGCTTTCTTT.

There are a few counts of this clonotype. The chain joins TRBV20-1 to TRBJ2-5; D perhaps matches TRBD2 (6 bases). Germline V gene data show CDR1 as DFQATT and CDR2 as SNEGSKA (reference sequence). CDR3 length equals 16 residues. Trimming removed 3 bases from V and 1 base from J, with 18 bases in between. In DNA, the CDR3 is TGCAGTGCTAGTAACTCCCTGGCGGGGTTCCAAGAGACCCAGTACTTC. It yields the protein CSASNSLAGFQETQYF.

The CDR3, as DNA: TGCGCCAGCAGCTGGGGGAGGACTAGCGGGCCTCATTACGAGCAGTACTTC. Translation gives CASSWGRTSGPHYEQYF. The rearrangement uses TRBV5-1 and TRBJ2-7; 11 bases agree with TRBD2. The CDR3 is 17 amino acids. With 3 bases clipped from V and 4 bases from J, the junction kept 12 bases outside the gene matches. The germline V gene encodes CDR1 SGHRS and CDR2 YFSETQ. Full variable domain (rest looked up from reference TRBV5-1 and TRBJ2-7): KAGVTQTPRYLIKTRGQQVTLSCSPISGHRSVSWYQQTPGQGLQFLFEYFSETQRNKGNFPGRFSGRQFSNSRSEMNVSTLELGDSALYLCASSWGRTSGPHYEQYFGPGTRLTVT.

The chain couples TRBV20-1 to TRBJ2-7, with a weak D call TRBD2 (5 bases). Germline lookup yields CDR1 DFQATT and CDR2 SNEGSKA (reference sequence). The CDR3 consists of 14 residues. V lost 3 bases, J lost 7 bases, and 19 bases lay in between. The CDR3: CSARVHSRDKEQYF. The CDR3 DNA sequence: TGCAGTGCTAGGGTTCACAGCCGGGATAAGGAGCAGTACTTC.

The chain is built from TRBV2 and TRBJ2-4, with a tentative D call TRBD1 (6 bases). The germline CDR1 and CDR2 sequences are SNHLY and FYNNEI. The CDR3 runs to 15 residues. The V end lost 6 bases, the J end lost 0 bases, and 12 bases lay between the germline ends. DNA for the CDR3: TGTGCCAGCAGCCTCAGGGGTCTAGCCAAAAACATTCAGTACTTC. Its protein product is CASSLRGLAKNIQYF.

V usage is TRBV15 and J usage is TRBJ2-6, with D perhaps TRBD1 (6 bases). Germline CDR1 LNHNV, CDR2 YYDKDF (reference sequence). CDR3 length equals 17 residues. The V gene lost 5 bases and the J gene lost 0 bases, with 14 bases spanning the gap. The CDR3 protein is CATSGGQLYSGANVLTF. As DNA, the CDR3 is TGTGCCACCAGCGGAGGACAGCTGTACTCTGGGGCCAACGTCCTGACTTTC.

This clonotype appeared a few times. The chain uses TRBV9 and TRBJ2-3, with TRBD2 identical over 9 bases. Germline CDR1 is SGDLS and CDR2 is YYNGEE. The ends lost 0 bases at V and 4 bases at J; junction bases unmatched: 6. This CDR3 is built from 16 residues. CDR3 sequence reads: CASSVVAAGGPDTQYF. The DNA of the CDR3 is TGTGCCAGCAGCGTAGTTGCAGCGGGGGGTCCAGATACGCAGTATTTT.